What follows is one T cell receptor (beta chain) and its context. V was clipped by 7 bases and J by 5 bases; unmatched bases: 12. The length of the CDR3 is 15 residues. Germline V lookup: CDR1 SNHLY, CDR2 FYNNEI. This sample was included in a study of blood T cell repertoires in COVID-19. TCRdb's copy holds only in-frame clones and misses some; the assay was immunoSEQ multiplex PCR. Of some 95,000 clones listed, around 90% were seen once; the top ten hold more than 4.5%. The sequenced material came from peripheral blood. The chain carries TRBV2 and TRBJ1-1; 8 bases fit TRBD1. This receptor was identified in a man in his sixties or seventies with acute or convalescent COVID-19. The CDR3 here is CASTHITGGRTEAFF. The CDR3 DNA sequence: TGTGCCAGCACTCACATTACAGGGGGACGGACTGAAGCTTTCTTT.